This TCR beta chain was profiled in a study of blood T cells in healthy people across ages. The CDR3 has 15 residues. The V and J ends lost 6 bases and 3 bases, in that order; junction bases with no gene match: 11. This clonotype was observed a few times. Combining a sample-barcoded 5' primer with a J-beta primer mix, a second PCR ran for roughly 6 to 12 cycles. One entry per CDR3 protein results from TCRdb running MiXCR on the 5' RACE reads. The data contain about 800,000 distinct CDR3 sequences, roughly 60% of them seen just once; the ten biggest clones take up about 20%. PBMCs numbering at least 7 million were isolated per sample.

The rearrangement joins TRBV12-3 or TRBV12-4 to TRBJ2-7; 7 bases match TRBD1. Sequences were obtained from blood. The receptor was derived from a man under 40 in good health. The DNA for the CDR3 is TGTGCCAGCAGGGAGACCGGGACAGCCAACTACGAGCAGTACTTC. It encodes CASRETGTANYEQYF.